Sequencing of this T cell receptor beta chain was carried out in a study of shared clonotypes between healthy human individuals. V was clipped by 0 bases and J by 12 bases, with 16 bases between them. Germline assignment: CDR1 SGHNT and CDR2 YYREEE (reference sequence). This CDR3 has 14 amino acids. General observations from the study: About 4.5% of naive CD4 clonotypes were common to a few donors. Depth of sequencing was expected to influence donor clonotype sharing.

Comment on this clone: Its antigen is not known.

Sorted-subset replicate PCR reactions were performed with approximately 200 ng DNA, corresponding to roughly 30,000 T cell genomes. Generated by immunoSEQ multiplex PCR, the TCRdb table keeps only in-frame clones and is missing some. The repertoire includes roughly 640,000 clones, approximately 97% of them detected once, and about 0.057% sits in the top ten. The rearrangement links TRBV5-4 to TRBJ2-1; D unresolved. The sequencing input was naive CD4+ T cells sorted from blood. Subset given: CD45RA+ positively selected. This sequence was found in a woman aged 25 to 39 in good health. This CDR3 reads CASSLVDTHLGQFF. The CDR3, as DNA: TGTGCCAGCAGCTTGGTTGACACCCACCTCGGGCAGTTCTTC.